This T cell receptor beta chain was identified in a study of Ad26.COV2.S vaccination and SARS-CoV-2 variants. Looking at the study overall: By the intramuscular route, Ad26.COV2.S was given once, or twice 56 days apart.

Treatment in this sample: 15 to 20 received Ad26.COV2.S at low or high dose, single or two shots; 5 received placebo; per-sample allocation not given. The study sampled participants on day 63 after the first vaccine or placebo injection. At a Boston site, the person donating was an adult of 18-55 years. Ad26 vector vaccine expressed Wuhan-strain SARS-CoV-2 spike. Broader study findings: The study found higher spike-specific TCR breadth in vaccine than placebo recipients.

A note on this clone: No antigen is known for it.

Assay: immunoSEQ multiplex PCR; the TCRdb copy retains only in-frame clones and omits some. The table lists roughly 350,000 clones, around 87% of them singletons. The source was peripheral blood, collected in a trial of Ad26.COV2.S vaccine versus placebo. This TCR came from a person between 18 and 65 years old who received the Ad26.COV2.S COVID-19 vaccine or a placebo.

The CDR3 spells CASSTGAPPEAFF. In nucleotides, the CDR3 is TGTGCCAGTAGTACGGGGGCCCCACCTGAAGCTTTCTTT. J is TRBJ1-1 and V is TRBV19; a possible D gene is TRBD1 (6 bases). The V and J ends lost 4 bases and 6 bases respectively, with 12 bases between them. This CDR3 comprises 13 residues. Germline CDR1 LNHDA, CDR2 SQIVND (reference sequence).